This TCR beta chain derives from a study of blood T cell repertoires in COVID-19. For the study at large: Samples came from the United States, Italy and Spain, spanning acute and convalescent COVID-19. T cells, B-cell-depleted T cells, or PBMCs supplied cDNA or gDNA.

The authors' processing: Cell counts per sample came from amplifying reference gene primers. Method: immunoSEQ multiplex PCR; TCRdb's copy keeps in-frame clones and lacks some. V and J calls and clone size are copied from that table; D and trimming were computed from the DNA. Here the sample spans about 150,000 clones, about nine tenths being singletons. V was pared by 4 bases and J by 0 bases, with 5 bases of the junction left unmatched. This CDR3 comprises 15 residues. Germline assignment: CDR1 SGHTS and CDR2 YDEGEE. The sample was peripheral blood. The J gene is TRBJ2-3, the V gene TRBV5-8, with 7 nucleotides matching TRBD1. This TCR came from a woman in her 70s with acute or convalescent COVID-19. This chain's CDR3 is CASSLGQASTDTQYF. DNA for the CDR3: TGTGCCAGCAGCCTAGGACAGGCTAGCACAGATACGCAGTATTTT.